A selection of T cell receptor beta chains follows, all from one sample in a study of cytomegalovirus exposure and HLA in healthy donors. Libraries were prepared by immunoSEQ multiplex PCR; TCRdb keeps only in-frame clonotypes and omits some of them. In the table there are around 150,000 clones, around 77% of which are singletons. Specimen: PBMCs. Every receptor here comes from a man in his thirties or forties in good health and CMV-seronegative. CDR3s include the opening cysteine and the closing phenylalanine or tryptophan. A D gene is named only where the DNA matches it firmly. Clone size appears in some rows only: once, few, many, or a class for an expanded clone.

clone_size: .; d_call: .; v_call: TRBV7-7; j_call: TRBJ2-5; cdr3_aa: CASSTVRRETQYF; cdr3_nt: TGTGCTAGCAGCACGGTACGGCGGGAGACCCAGTACTTC
clone_size: .; d_call: .; v_call: TRBV9; j_call: TRBJ1-1; cdr3_aa: CASSIGGNTEAFF; cdr3_nt: TGTGCCAGCAGCATCGGGGGGAACACTGAAGCTTTCTTT
clone_size: .; d_call: TRBD1; v_call: TRBV6-5; j_call: TRBJ1-6; cdr3_aa: CASTTPGQGFSPLHF; cdr3_nt: TGTGCCAGCACCACGCCGGGACAGGGATTCTCACCCCTCCACTTT
clone_size: .; d_call: .; v_call: TRBV27; j_call: TRBJ2-6; cdr3_aa: CASSLSGANVLTF; cdr3_nt: TGTGCCAGCAGTCTCTCTGGGGCCAACGTCCTGACTTTC
clone_size: .; d_call: TRBD1; v_call: TRBV27; j_call: TRBJ2-7; cdr3_aa: CASSFPAPGQTYEQYF; cdr3_nt: TGTGCCAGCAGTTTTCCTGCTCCGGGACAGACCTACGAGCAGTACTTC
clone_size: few; d_call: TRBD1; v_call: TRBV29-1; j_call: TRBJ2-3; cdr3_aa: CSAGQASSTDTQYF; cdr3_nt: TGCAGCGCAGGACAGGCCTCTAGCACAGATACGCAGTATTTT
clone_size: .; d_call: TRBD2; v_call: TRBV10-3; j_call: TRBJ2-2; cdr3_aa: CAISEWGGRAGTGELFF; cdr3_nt: TGTGCCATCAGTGAATGGGGAGGGAGGGCCGGAACCGGGGAGCTGTTTTTT
clone_size: .; d_call: .; v_call: TRBV5-5; j_call: TRBJ1-4; cdr3_aa: CASSLDTGRNEKLFF; cdr3_nt: TGTGCCAGCAGCTTGGATACAGGGCGAAATGAAAAACTGTTTTTT
clone_size: .; d_call: TRBD2; v_call: TRBV19; j_call: TRBJ2-5; cdr3_aa: CASSAIAGAQETQYF; cdr3_nt: TGTGCCAGTAGTGCAATAGCGGGAGCGCAAGAGACCCAGTACTTC
clone_size: .; d_call: TRBD2; v_call: TRBV7-6; j_call: TRBJ2-7; cdr3_aa: CASSSSGPFYEQYF; cdr3_nt: TGTGCCAGCAGCTCTAGCGGACCCTTCTACGAGCAGTACTTC
clone_size: few; d_call: TRBD1; v_call: TRBV29-1; j_call: TRBJ1-1; cdr3_aa: CSVAGAGGITEAFF; cdr3_nt: TGCAGCGTTGCCGGGGCAGGGGGCATCACTGAAGCTTTCTTT
clone_size: .; d_call: .; v_call: TRBV7-9; j_call: TRBJ2-5; cdr3_aa: CASSPRETQYF; cdr3_nt: TGTGCCAGCAGCCCACGGGAGACCCAGTACTTC
clone_size: .; d_call: TRBD1; v_call: TRBV30; j_call: TRBJ1-2; cdr3_aa: CASGAGGARTF; cdr3_nt: TGTGCCTCAGGGGCAGGGGGCGCGAGGACCTTC
clone_size: .; d_call: .; v_call: TRBV7-2; j_call: TRBJ1-4; cdr3_aa: CASSFGQTSNEKLFF; cdr3_nt: TGTGCCAGCAGCTTTGGACAAACTTCTAATGAAAAACTGTTTTTT
clone_size: .; d_call: TRBD2; v_call: TRBV6-1; j_call: TRBJ2-3; cdr3_aa: CASRRLAMTDTQYF; cdr3_nt: TGTGCCAGCCGTAGACTAGCGATGACAGATACGCAGTATTTT
clone_size: few; d_call: TRBD1; v_call: TRBV10-3; j_call: TRBJ1-2; cdr3_aa: CAINTGQGNPNYGYTF; cdr3_nt: TGTGCCATCAATACCGGACAGGGGAATCCTAACTATGGCTACACCTTC